This T cell receptor beta chain comes out of a study of Ad26.COV2.S vaccination and SARS-CoV-2 variants. Study context: Donor was assigned to the Ad26.COV2.S arm of trial COV1001. In the study, Ad26.COV2.S was injected intramuscularly once, or twice 56 days apart.

CDR3 length: 13 residues. Looked up from germline, CDR1 is LNHDA and CDR2 is SQIVND (reference sequence). The trim removed 7 bases at V and 7 bases at J, leaving 5 bases unmatched. Findings and caveats of the study: Reported post-vaccination CD8+ and CD4+ T cell responses to spike showed substantial breadth.

Treatment in this sample: roughly 20 received Ad26.COV2.S at low or high dose, single or two shots; about 5 received placebo; per-sample allocation not given. Day 63 after the first vaccine or placebo injection was the time point for sampling. Expressing Wuhan-strain SARS-CoV-2 spike, an Ad26 vector served as the vaccine. A remark on this clone: No antigen is known for it.

The method was immunoSEQ multiplex PCR; TCRdb's version includes in-frame clones alone and lacks a portion of them. The sample holds 300,000 to 350,000 clones; around 84% are singletons and the top ten take approximately 1.9%. V and J are TRBV19 and TRBJ1-5; 9 nucleotides line up with TRBD1. Here the sequenced sample was peripheral blood, taken in a trial of Ad26.COV2.S vaccine versus placebo. This TCR came from a person aged 18-60 years who received the Ad26.COV2.S COVID-19 vaccine or a placebo. In DNA, the CDR3 is TGTGCCAGTAACCCGGACAGGGGACAGCCCCAGCATTTT. It specifies CASNPDRGQPQHF.